Presented here are 26 T cell receptor beta chains from one specimen sequenced in a study of OX40 agonist ivuxolimab in advanced cancers. Generated by immunoSEQ multiplex PCR, the TCRdb table keeps only in-frame clones and is missing some. In the table there are around 62,000 clones, about nine tenths of which are singletons. Sequenced material: CD4+ or CD8+ T cells sorted from blood, taken in a trial of the OX40 agonist ivuxolimab. These receptors came from an adult with an advanced solid tumor such as melanoma, head and neck, liver or kidney cancer.

The chain carries TRBV2 and TRBJ2-1, with 9 bases identical to TRBD2. CDR3 size: 13 residues. Per germline, CDR1 SNHLY and CDR2 FYNNEI. The V and J ends lost 8 bases and 7 bases, in that order; junction bases with no gene match: 6. The CDR3 is CASPSAGGNEQFF. The CDR3 DNA is TGTGCCAGCCCGTCTGCGGGGGGGAATGAGCAGTTCTTC.

The genes are TRBV18 and TRBJ2-3; 9 positions match TRBD1. V was clipped by 6 bases and J by 2 bases; unmatched bases: 9. This CDR3 has 16 residues. Germline CDR1 is KGHSH and CDR2 is LQKENI. CDR3 sequence: CASSTGTGGATDTQYF. The CDR3 nucleotides are TGTGCCAGCTCTACAGGCACAGGGGGCGCCACAGATACGCAGTATTTT.

This clone was detected a few times. V and J are TRBV7-9 and TRBJ1-5, with 7 bases matching TRBD1. After removal of 0 bases from V and 6 bases from J, the junction contained 8 bases not matched to a gene. There are 16 residues in the CDR3. Per the germline V gene, CDR1 is SEHNR and CDR2 is FQNEAQ (reference sequence). DNA of the CDR3: TGTGCCAGCAGCTTAGCGCTTTACAGGGGAGGTCAGCCCCAGCATTTT. This translates into CASSLALYRGGQPQHF.

This rearrangement joins TRBV6-5 to TRBJ2-7; D call uncertain. The V end lost 0 bases, the J end lost 9 bases, and 6 bases lay between the germline ends. This CDR3 region has 11 residues. Germline loops: CDR1 MNHEY, CDR2 SVGAGI. CDR3 loop: CASSYSGRQYF. The CDR3 DNA follows: TGTGCCAGCAGTTACTCAGGGCGGCAGTACTTC.

This clone was seen only once. CDR3 sequence: CASRTRGHEQFF. The CDR3 bases are TGTGCCAGCCGTACCCGGGGCCATGAGCAGTTCTTC. The chain carries TRBV7-2 and TRBJ2-1, with D possibly called TRBD1 or TRBD2 (5 bases each). Germline CDR1 and CDR2: SGHTA and FQGNSA. V was trimmed by 8 bases and J by 8 bases, leaving 13 bases between them. The CDR3 is 12 residues long.

This sequence joins TRBV2 and TRBJ1-6; D may be TRBD1 (5 bases). The CDR3 totals 14 residues. Deletions cut 6 bases from V and 10 bases from J, with 16 bases between. Germline V gives CDR1 SNHLY, CDR2 FYNNEI. CDR3 sequence reads: CASRVTGLGSPLHF. CDR3 nucleotides: TGTGCCAGCAGAGTCACAGGCCTTGGGTCACCCCTCCACTTT.

The chain couples TRBV27 to TRBJ2-2, with 8 positions matching TRBD1. This CDR3 comprises 16 residues. The junction had 6 bases not matched to a gene; V was cut back by 2 bases and J by 4 bases. The germline V gene encodes CDR1 MNHEY and CDR2 SMNVEV (reference sequence). CDR3 sequence reads: CASSLPRTGSTGELFF. CDR3 coding DNA: TGTGCCAGCAGTTTACCCCGGACAGGGTCCACCGGGGAGCTGTTTTTT.

This clone is a singleton in its sample. The chain links TRBV6-6 to TRBJ1-5; D ambiguous. Per the germline V gene, CDR1 is MNHNY and CDR2 is SVGAGI (reference sequence). This CDR3 has 12 residues. Trimming left V 8 bases short and J 0 bases short, with 5 bases between. CDR3 region: CASASSNQPQHF. The CDR3 DNA is TGTGCCAGCGCAAGTAGCAATCAGCCCCAGCATTTT.

The chain employs TRBV7-6 and TRBJ2-7, with TRBD2 matching over 9 bases. Germline loops: CDR1 SGHVS, CDR2 FNYEAQ. The CDR3 spans 17 residues. The V gene end was trimmed by 0 bases and the J gene end by 2 bases; junction bases not matched to a gene: 8. The CDR3 sequence: CASSLAPSSGGTYEQYF. The CDR3 nucleotides are TGTGCCAGCAGCTTAGCGCCGAGTAGCGGGGGCACCTACGAGCAGTACTTC.

The chain recombines TRBV6-6 with TRBJ2-1, with 9 bases lining up with TRBD2. Per the germline V gene, CDR1 is MNHNY and CDR2 is SVGAGI (reference sequence). This CDR3 is 16 amino acids long. J lost 2 bases, V lost 7 bases, and 9 bases had no gene match. CDR3: CASTHGRLAAYNEQFF. CDR3 sequence (DNA): TGTGCCAGCACCCACGGGAGACTAGCGGCCTACAATGAGCAGTTCTTC.

The chain employs TRBV19 and TRBJ1-3; the D gene is possibly TRBD1 (6 bases). There are 14 residues in the CDR3. Germline CDR1 reads LNHDA; CDR2 reads SQIVND (reference sequence). V lost 5 bases to trimming and J lost 2 bases, with 10 bases between them. The CDR3 here is CASSLQGTGNTIYF. For the CDR3, the DNA is TGTGCCAGTAGTCTACAGGGAACTGGAAACACCATATATTTT.

This clone was detected a few times. The gene calls are TRBV19 and TRBJ1-5; D remains unclear. Trimming removed 1 base from V and 6 bases from J, with 10 bases in between. CDR1 is LNHDA and CDR2 is SQIVND in the germline V gene (reference sequence). The CDR3 has 14 amino acids. The CDR3 is CASSIGQFGQPQHF. The CDR3 nucleotides are TGTGCCAGTAGTATAGGTCAGTTTGGTCAGCCCCAGCATTTT.

This chain joins TRBV4-1 and TRBJ2-1; 7 bases are a match to TRBD2. Trimming removed 3 bases from V and 4 bases from J; junction bases left unmatched: 6. The CDR3 consists of 15 residues. Germline V lookup: CDR1 MGHRA, CDR2 YSYEKL. The CDR3 is CASSHIGTTYNEQFF. The CDR3 DNA reads TGCGCCAGCAGCCATATCGGGACTACTTACAATGAGCAGTTCTTC.

V and J are TRBV6-1 and TRBJ1-2; 7 bases are a match to TRBD1. The ends lost 2 bases at V and 9 bases at J; junction bases unmatched: 3. Germline values: CDR1 MNHNS, CDR2 SASEGT. The CDR3 sequence is 12 residues long. CDR3 in amino acids: CASSERGLSYTF. CDR3 nucleotide sequence: TGTGCCAGCAGTGAAAGGGGGCTCAGCTACACCTTC.

This chain uses TRBV5-1 with TRBJ1-3; 8 nucleotides match TRBD1. The CDR3 consists of 15 residues. Trimming cost V 0 bases and J 6 bases; bases outside gene matches: 5. CDR1 and CDR2 (germline): SGHRS, YFSETQ. CDR3 coding DNA: TGCGCCAGCAGCTTGGGGGGGACAGGAGAAAACACCATATATTTT. It yields the protein CASSLGGTGENTIYF.

This chain links TRBV11-2 with TRBJ1-1; D is undetermined. This CDR3 contains 15 residues. CDR1 is SGHAT and CDR2 is FQNNGV in the germline V gene. The V gene lost 5 bases and the J gene lost 1 base, with 14 bases spanning the gap. The CDR3 coding sequence is TGTGCCAGCAGCCCAATGGGCCGGAGGAACACTGAAGCTTTCTTT. This gives the protein CASSPMGRRNTEAFF.

This chain joins TRBV7-2 and TRBJ2-1; 11 bases map to TRBD2. Trimming at V came to 5 bases and at J to 7 bases, leaving 16 bases not matched to a gene. From germline, CDR1 is SGHTA and CDR2 FQGNSA. This CDR3 comprises 18 residues. The CDR3, as DNA: TGTGCCAGCAGCCCCCAGGAAGGTAGCGGGGGGGCGGGTAATGAGCAGTTCTTC. Translation gives CASSPQEGSGGAGNEQFF.

The chain couples TRBV28 to TRBJ1-4, with D maybe TRBD1 (6 bases). Trimming removed 3 bases from V and 7 bases from J, with 15 bases in between. Germline loops: CDR1 MDHEN, CDR2 SYDVKM. The CDR3 extends over 15 amino acids. This CDR3 reads CASSLGSLTGEKLFF. In DNA, the CDR3 is TGTGCCAGCAGTTTGGGGTCTCTGACAGGTGAAAAACTGTTTTTT.

DNA of the CDR3: TGTGCTAGTGGTTTGGTGATACGAAGGGGGCGCGAGTATGGCTACACCTTC. This encodes CASGLVIRRGREYGYTF. This chain joins TRBV12-5 and TRBJ1-2; TRBD1 matches at 7 bases. The CDR3 runs to 17 residues. Germline trimming cut 0 bases from V and 5 bases from J; bases unmatched to any gene: 12. Germline CDR1 reads LGHNT; CDR2 reads FRNRAP.

This chain uses TRBV6-1 with TRBJ2-7; D tentatively reads TRBD1 or TRBD2 (5 bases each). CDR3 length: 14 amino acids. Germline V lookup: CDR1 MNHNS, CDR2 SASEGT. Deletions cut 6 bases from V and 2 bases from J, with 14 bases between. In DNA form, the CDR3 reads TGTGCCAGCAGCAAACAGTGGGGGACCTACGAGCAGTACTTC. It specifies CASSKQWGTYEQYF.

The chain recombines TRBV7-8 with TRBJ2-1; 8 bases are a match to TRBD1. CDR3 size: 18 residues. Trimming at V came to 2 bases and at J to 7 bases, leaving 16 bases not matched to a gene. Per germline, CDR1 SGHVS and CDR2 FQNEAQ. CDR3 in amino acids: CASSLLPPGQASLNEQFF. The CDR3 nucleotides are TGTGCCAGCAGCTTATTACCCCCGGGACAGGCGAGTTTGAATGAGCAGTTCTTC.

V and J are TRBV19 and TRBJ1-4, with D possibly being TRBD1 (6 bases). The CDR3 is made up of 16 amino acids. The germline V and J ends were trimmed by 4 bases and 5 bases, with 17 bases remaining between them. Germline assignment: CDR1 LNHDA and CDR2 SQIVND (reference sequence). CDR3 residues: CASSTRPRDINEKLFF. Written as DNA, the CDR3 is TGTGCCAGTAGTACCCGACCCCGGGACATCAATGAAAAACTGTTTTTT. Filled out from reference TRBV19 and TRBJ1-4, the complete variable domain reads DGGITQSPKYLFRKEGQNVTLSCEQNLNHDAMYWYRQDPGQGLRLIYYSQIVNDFQKGDIAEGYSVSREKKESFPLTVTSAQKNPTAFYLCASSTRPRDINEKLFFGSGTQLSVL.

J is TRBJ1-5 and V is TRBV10-3, with 10 bases lining up with TRBD1. The germline CDR1 and CDR2 sequences are ENHRY and SYGVKD. With 6 bases clipped from V and 5 bases from J, the junction kept 1 base outside the gene matches. The CDR3 covers 13 residues. This CDR3 is CAIRGTGDQPQHF. As DNA, the CDR3 is TGTGCCATCAGGGGGACAGGGGATCAGCCCCAGCATTTT.

In its sample, this clone was seen once. The chain has TRBV6-5 and TRBJ1-1; D uncertain. The CDR3 spans 16 residues. Germline CDR1 MNHEY, CDR2 SVGAGI. The germline V and J ends were trimmed by 0 bases and 2 bases, with 13 bases remaining between them. The DNA for the CDR3 is TGTGCCAGCAGTTACTCGTGGGGAGGCCTTAACACTGAAGCTTTCTTT. Its translation: CASSYSWGGLNTEAFF.

V gene TRBV9 combines with J gene TRBJ2-7, with D possibly matching TRBD1 (5 bases). The CDR3 is made up of 14 amino acids. Trimming pared 2 bases from V and 2 bases from J, leaving 11 bases between. From germline, CDR1 is SGDLS and CDR2 YYNGEE. The CDR3 loop is CASSVTQVTYEQYF. Written as DNA, the CDR3 is TGTGCCAGCAGCGTCACACAGGTAACCTACGAGCAGTACTTC. Full variable domain (outside the CDR3, taken from reference TRBV9 and TRBJ2-7): DSGVTQTPKHLITATGQRVTLRCSPRSGDLSVYWYQQSLDQGLQFLIQYYNGEERAKGNILERFSAQQFPDLHSELNLSSLELGDSALYFCASSVTQVTYEQYFGPGTRLTVT.

The chain combines TRBV6-1 with TRBJ1-4, with no clear D. CDR1 and CDR2 from the germline V gene are MNHNS and SASEGT. The CDR3 loop spans 12 amino acids. V dropped 5 bases and J dropped 4 bases, with 5 bases sitting between them. The CDR3 is CASSQLNEKLFF. CDR3 nucleotide sequence: TGTGCCAGCAGTCAGCTTAATGAAAAACTGTTTTTT.